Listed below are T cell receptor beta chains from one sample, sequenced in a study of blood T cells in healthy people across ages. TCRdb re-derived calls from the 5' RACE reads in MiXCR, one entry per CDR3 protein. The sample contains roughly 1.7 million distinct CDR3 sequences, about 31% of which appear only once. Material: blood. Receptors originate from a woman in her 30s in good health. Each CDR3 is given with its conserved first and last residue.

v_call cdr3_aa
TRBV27 CASREGSGIREQYF
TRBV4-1 CASSQDPLGLAGGRDTQYF
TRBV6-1 CASSPGTGYIYNEQFF
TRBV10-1 CASSPHGVSYGYTF
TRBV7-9 CASSLGVGERYEQYF
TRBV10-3 CASSLSRGTREQFF
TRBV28 CASEGDAKGYNEQFF
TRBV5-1 CASSLFSGITTYEQYF
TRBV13 CASSSRTVTNYGYTF
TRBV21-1 CASSKAREDNYNEQFF
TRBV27 CASSPNGDNGGYTF
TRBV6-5 CASSRSAPSPLHF
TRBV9 CASSVDGAGPTEAFF
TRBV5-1 CASTRLDRSTDTQYF
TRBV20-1 CSARTREPYSGEQYF
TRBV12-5 CASGLEDTPEAFF